Shown below are 32 T cell receptor beta chains from a single sample sequenced in a study of blood T cell repertoires in COVID-19 (dated by TCRdb to 2018 to 2021). Libraries were constructed by the immunoSEQ multiplex PCR assay. Here the immuneACCESS table is served through TCRdb, limited to in-frame sequences with V and J called. Missing clones are a known gap in these copies; in checked studies unresolved V genes cover under half, and the rest lacks a known reason. The sample table lists around 260,000 clones, approximately 88% of them with a count of one. The top ten hold 10% of the sample. Sequencing was done on a sample of peripheral blood. These receptor sequences come from a woman aged 65 to 85 with COVID-19, enrolled during active disease.

The chain links TRBV28 to TRBJ1-5; D unresolved. The CDR3 contains 11 residues. Germline V lookup: CDR1 MDHEN, CDR2 SYDVKM. The CDR3 region is CASHGDQPQHF. The CDR3 DNA follows: TGTGCTAGTCACGGGGATCAGCCCCAGCATTTT.

The J gene is TRBJ1-2, the V gene TRBV7-2; no clear D gene. Germline assignment: CDR1 SGHTA and CDR2 FQGNSA. The CDR3 length is 14 residues. Trimming stripped 1 base from V and 1 base from J, with 7 bases between. This CDR3 reads CASSLGSFNYGYTF. The CDR3 DNA reads as TGTGCCAGCAGCTTAGGTAGTTTTAACTATGGCTACACCTTC.

The chain is built from TRBV9 and TRBJ2-1, with D possibly TRBD2 on 6 matching bases. The CDR3 loop spans 16 amino acids. CDR1 and CDR2 from the germline V gene are SGDLS and YYNGEE. Trimming stripped 0 bases from V and 2 bases from J, with 12 bases between. The CDR3 DNA sequence: TGTGCCAGCAGCGTAGAGGTTGGAGGGACCTACAATGAGCAGTTCTTC. This encodes CASSVEVGGTYNEQFF.

V usage is TRBV6-2 or TRBV6-3 and J usage is TRBJ2-7; 11 nucleotides align to TRBD2. Germline V lookup: CDR1 MNHEY, CDR2 SVGEGT. After removal of 2 bases from V and 5 bases from J, the junction contained 11 bases not matched to a gene. CDR3 length equals 17 residues. CDR3 residues: CASSYPPLAGGRDEQYF. In DNA, the CDR3 is TGTGCCAGCAGTTACCCCCCCCTAGCGGGAGGCAGAGACGAGCAGTACTTC.

The gene calls are TRBV5-1 and TRBJ1-1; D is unclear. Germline CDR1 SGHRS, CDR2 YFSETQ. Trimming left V 0 bases short and J 1 base short, with 7 bases between. This CDR3 contains 14 residues. The CDR3 is CASSLDSQNTEAFF. CDR3 bases: TGCGCCAGCAGCTTGGACAGCCAGAACACTGAAGCTTTCTTT.

This clone was detected only a few times. V usage is TRBV4-1 and J usage is TRBJ2-7, with 11 bases matching TRBD2. Germline CDR1 and CDR2: MGHRA and YSYEKL. The CDR3 is made up of 15 amino acids. The J segment lost 4 bases and the V segment lost 2 bases, leaving 4 bases of the junction unmatched. The CDR3 reads CASSQLTSGSYEQYF. In nucleotides, the CDR3 is TGCGCCAGCAGCCAATTAACTAGCGGGAGTTACGAGCAGTACTTC.

The chain employs TRBV14 and TRBJ2-7; a possible D gene is TRBD1 (6 bases). The CDR3 totals 13 residues. The V end was cut by 3 bases, the J end by 3 bases, with 9 bases between. Germline V gene lookup returns CDR1 SGHDN and CDR2 FVKESK. The CDR3 is CASSQGAGYEQYF. CDR3 DNA: TGTGCCAGCAGCCAGGGGGCCGGCTACGAGCAGTACTTC.

The chain is built from TRBV2 and TRBJ1-6; no firm D call. The CDR3 is 15 amino acids. Looked up from germline, CDR1 is SNHLY and CDR2 is FYNNEI. The V end lost 7 bases, the J end lost 0 bases, and 10 bases lay between the germline ends. CDR3 region: CASKEGSSYNSPLHF. CDR3 bases: TGTGCCAGCAAGGAAGGGAGCTCCTATAATTCACCCCTCCACTTT.

The rearrangement joins TRBV10-3 to TRBJ2-1, with 10 bases identical to TRBD2. The CDR3 covers 19 residues. The germline gives CDR1 ENHRY, CDR2 SYGVKD. The junction had 16 bases not matched to a gene; V was cut back by 3 bases and J by 5 bases. In DNA form, the CDR3 reads TGTGCCATCAGTGACCCGCGTAAAGCGGGAGGGCGCAGTCACAATGAGCAGTTCTTC. Its protein product is CAISDPRKAGGRSHNEQFF.

This clone was observed a few times. This rearrangement joins TRBV5-1 to TRBJ1-6; TRBD1 matches 7 bases. This CDR3 spans 13 amino acids. The V gene end was trimmed by 5 bases and the J gene end by 11 bases; junction bases not matched to a gene: 7. Germline V gene lookup returns CDR1 SGHRS and CDR2 YFSETQ. CDR3 sequence (DNA): TGCGCCAGCAGTATGACAGGGACGACACCCCTCCACTTT. It translates to CASSMTGTTPLHF.

This clone was observed a single time. The chain couples TRBV28 to TRBJ1-3, with a tentative D call TRBD1 (6 bases). V was cut by 6 bases and J by 1 base, with 13 bases left in between. This CDR3 has 15 residues. CDR1 MDHEN and CDR2 SYDVKM come from the germline V gene. This chain's CDR3 is CASRGGALSGNTIYF. The CDR3 DNA is TGTGCCAGCAGGGGGGGGGCCCTGTCTGGAAACACCATATATTTT.

This clone showed up just once. The chain has TRBV28 and TRBJ2-7, with 7 bases identical to TRBD2. This CDR3 is built from 14 residues. The V gene's germline CDR1 is MDHEN and CDR2 SYDVKM. The J segment lost 3 bases and the V segment lost 8 bases, leaving 10 bases of the junction unmatched. CDR3 nucleotides: TGTGCCAGCCGGCCGGGGGGAGGACGCTACGAGCAGTACTTC. Amino acids: CASRPGGGRYEQYF. Supplemented by reference TRBV28 and TRBJ2-7, the full variable domain reads DVKVTQSSRYLVKRTGEKVFLECVQDMDHENMFWYRQDPGLGLRLIYFSYDVKMKEKGDIPEGYSVSREKKERFSLILESASTNQTSMYLCASRPGGGRYEQYFGPGTRLTVT.

The chain carries TRBV4-1 and TRBJ2-1, with TRBD2 identical over 10 bases. The germline gives CDR1 MGHRA, CDR2 YSYEKL. This CDR3 has 17 amino acids. V trimming: 1 base; J trimming: 6 bases; junction bases outside the gene matches: 9. CDR3 coding DNA: TGCGCCAGCAGCCAAGTTCAAGCGGGAGGGCTAGGCAATGAGCAGTTCTTC. Encoded protein: CASSQVQAGGLGNEQFF.

The rearrangement uses TRBV7-9 and TRBJ2-1; TRBD2 matches at 7 bases. Trimming cost V 3 bases and J 9 bases; bases outside gene matches: 8. The germline V gene has CDR1 SEHNR and CDR2 FQNEAQ (reference sequence). The CDR3 spans 14 residues. The CDR3 reads CASSLSAGVTEQFF. CDR3 nucleotides: TGTGCCAGCAGCTTGAGTGCGGGAGTCACTGAGCAGTTCTTC.

This sequence joins TRBV3-1 (or the pseudogene TRBV3-2) and TRBJ1-6, with D maybe TRBD1 (5 bases). Germline lookup yields CDR1 LGHDT and CDR2 YNNKEL (reference sequence). V was pared by 1 base and J by 5 bases, with 9 bases between. The CDR3 runs to 15 residues. The CDR3 DNA sequence: TGTGCCAGCAGCCAAGGGTCAGGGAATAATTCACCCCTCCACTTT. The encoded protein is CASSQGSGNNSPLHF.

This clone has a single count. CDR3 region: CASSDRGDTEAFF. In DNA form, the CDR3 reads TGTGCCAGTAGTGACCGGGGGGACACTGAAGCTTTCTTT. The chain has TRBV19 and TRBJ1-1, with TRBD1 as a possible D gene (5 bases). Germline V CDR1 and CDR2: LNHDA, SQIVND (reference sequence). The CDR3 is 13 amino acids. V was shortened by 5 bases and J by 3 bases, with 10 bases between the two germline ends.

This clone was seen a handful of times. V gene TRBV7-3 combines with J gene TRBJ2-2; 8 bases map to TRBD2. The CDR3 runs 15 residues. V trimming: 6 bases; J trimming: 1 base; junction bases outside the gene matches: 4. Per germline, CDR1 SGHTA and CDR2 FQGTGA. The DNA of the CDR3 is TGTGCCAGCAGAACTAGCGGAGAGAACACCGGGGAGCTGTTTTTT. The encoded protein is CASRTSGENTGELFF.

The rearrangement uses TRBV5-1 and TRBJ1-5, with D possibly being TRBD1 (6 bases). This CDR3 is built from 17 residues. V was trimmed by 0 bases and J by 2 bases, leaving 15 bases between them. The V gene's germline CDR1 is SGHRS and CDR2 YFSETQ. The CDR3 sequence: CASSLEGTIGGNQPQHF. CDR3 nucleotide sequence: TGCGCCAGCAGCTTGGAGGGGACAATAGGCGGCAATCAGCCCCAGCATTTT.

The genes are TRBV6-5 and TRBJ1-1, with TRBD1 matching over 8 bases. The CDR3 runs 15 residues. The ends lost 6 bases at V and 0 bases at J; junction bases unmatched: 6. The germline V gene has CDR1 MNHEY and CDR2 SVGAGI. DNA of the CDR3: TGTGCCAGCAGCATCCAGACAGGGGTGAACACTGAAGCTTTCTTT. Its protein is CASSIQTGVNTEAFF.

This clone has more than one count but fewer than ten. The rearrangement uses TRBV29-1 and TRBJ1-5, with a possible D match to TRBD1 (6 bases). This CDR3 comprises 13 residues. Germline lookup yields CDR1 SQVTM and CDR2 ANQGSEA. V lost 0 bases and J lost 6, with 9 bases in between. The CDR3 DNA is TGCAGCGTTGAAGATATACAGGGTCAGCCCCAGCATTTT. Residues: CSVEDIQGQPQHF.

The CDR3 loop is CASRTTGNNQPQHF. CDR3 bases: TGTGCCAGTAGGACGACAGGGAACAATCAGCCCCAGCATTTT. The rearrangement uses TRBV19 and TRBJ1-5; 7 bases map to TRBD1. Germline-derived CDR1 and CDR2 are LNHDA and SQIVND (reference sequence). The CDR3 is made up of 14 amino acids. The trim removed 6 bases at V and 3 bases at J, leaving 5 bases unmatched. Based on the CDR3 plus reference TRBV19 and TRBJ1-5, the full variable domain is DGGITQSPKYLFRKEGQNVTLSCEQNLNHDAMYWYRQDPGQGLRLIYYSQIVNDFQKGDIAEGYSVSREKKESFPLTVTSAQKNPTAFYLCASRTTGNNQPQHFGDGTRLSIL.

The genes are TRBV3-1 (or the pseudogene TRBV3-2) and TRBJ2-2; no clear D gene. The CDR3 covers 14 residues. V lost 4 bases to trimming and J lost 5 bases, with 11 bases between them. Germline V gene sequence: CDR1 LGHDT, CDR2 YNNKEL (reference sequence). The CDR3 loop reads CASSRLAVTGELFF. The CDR3 nucleotides are TGTGCCAGCAGCCGACTCGCAGTGACCGGGGAGCTGTTTTTT.

This chain links TRBV27 with TRBJ2-7; 8 bases agree with TRBD2. Germline V gene lookup returns CDR1 MNHEY and CDR2 SMNVEV (reference sequence). The V gene end was trimmed by 5 bases and the J gene end by 2 bases; junction bases not matched to a gene: 5. The CDR3 runs 14 residues. The CDR3, as DNA: TGTGCCAGCAGTCCGACTAGCGTCGCCTACGAGCAGTACTTC. Translating it yields CASSPTSVAYEQYF.

The rearrangement joins TRBV2 to TRBJ2-2; D not resolved. The CDR3 contains 13 residues. The V gene lost 4 bases and the J gene lost 6 bases, with 9 bases spanning the gap. Germline V gene lookup returns CDR1 SNHLY and CDR2 FYNNEI. Written as DNA, the CDR3 is TGTGCCAGCAGTGTCGTGCTACCCGGGGAGCTGTTTTTT. Protein: CASSVVLPGELFF.

This clone was counted between two and nine times. The CDR3, as DNA: TGTGCCAGCAGCCATACAGGGAGCTACTCTGGAAACACCATATATTTT. Its translation is CASSHTGSYSGNTIYF. The chain employs TRBV14 and TRBJ1-3; tentative D call: TRBD1 (6 bases). The CDR3 is 16 amino acids. Germline CDR1 and CDR2: SGHDN and FVKESK. Deletions cut 3 bases from V and 0 bases from J, with 12 bases between.

This chain links TRBV18 with TRBJ1-1, with 7 positions matching TRBD1. V was pared by 2 bases and J by 0 bases, with 3 bases of the junction left unmatched. This CDR3 is built from 15 residues. Germline V gives CDR1 KGHSH, CDR2 LQKENI. CDR3 bases: TGTGCCAGCTCACCAAACAGGGGAATGAACACTGAAGCTTTCTTT. The encoded protein is CASSPNRGMNTEAFF. The full variable domain, its missing parts supplied by reference TRBV18 and TRBJ1-1, is NAGVMQNPRHLVRRRGQEARLRCSPMKGHSHVYWYRQLPEEGLKFMVYLQKENIIDESGMPKERFSAEFPKEGPSILRIQQVVRGDSAAYFCASSPNRGMNTEAFFGQGTRLTVV.

This chain links TRBV28 with TRBJ1-4; a possible D gene is TRBD1 (5 bases). The CDR3 spans 16 residues. The V gene's germline CDR1 is MDHEN and CDR2 SYDVKM. Trimming stripped 5 bases from V and 2 bases from J, with 15 bases between. The CDR3 DNA reads as TGTGCCAGCAGTGGGAATCTTAGGGGCACTAATGAAAAACTGTTTTTT. The encoded protein is CASSGNLRGTNEKLFF.

This clone came up once. The J gene is TRBJ1-5, the V gene TRBV5-6; 7 nucleotides match TRBD1. CDR3 length: 14 residues. CDR1 SGHDT and CDR2 YYEEEE come from the germline V gene. Trimming removed 4 bases from V and 4 bases from J; junction bases left unmatched: 5. The CDR3 DNA reads as TGTGCCAGCAGCCAACAGGGGAGGAATCAGCCCCAGCATTTT. The encoded protein is CASSQQGRNQPQHF. The whole variable domain, filled in from reference TRBV5-6 and TRBJ1-5, reads DAGVTQSPTHLIKTRGQQVTLRCSPKSGHDTVSWYQQALGQGPQFIFQYYEEEERQRGNFPDRFSGHQFPNYSSELNVNALLLGDSALYLCASSQQGRNQPQHFGDGTRLSIL.

The chain recombines TRBV2 with TRBJ2-1; D may be TRBD2 (6 bases). Germline V gene data show CDR1 as SNHLY and CDR2 as FYNNEI. The length of the CDR3 is 14 residues. V dropped 7 bases and J dropped 10 bases, with 20 bases sitting between them. CDR3 bases: TGTGCCAGCAAAGAGGGTAGCGGAGCCAGAGAGCAGTTCTTC. It codes for CASKEGSGAREQFF.

This chain links TRBV11-1 with TRBJ1-1; 8 nucleotides agree with TRBD1. The length of the CDR3 is 13 residues. CDR1 is SGHAT, CDR2 FQDESV, per germline (reference sequence). Unmatched junction bases numbered 1, after V lost 3 bases and J lost 4 bases. DNA for the CDR3: TGTGCCAGCAGCTTCGACAGGGGCACTGAAGCTTTCTTT. It yields the protein CASSFDRGTEAFF.

The rearrangement links TRBV27 to TRBJ2-3; maybe TRBD2 (5 bases). The CDR3 consists of 14 residues. CDR1 is MNHEY and CDR2 is SMNVEV in the germline V gene (reference sequence). The V gene lost 6 bases and the J gene lost 2 bases, with 12 bases spanning the gap. The CDR3 DNA follows: TGTGCCAGCAGCCGGAGACTATCCACAGATACGCAGTATTTT. Translation: CASSRRLSTDTQYF.

The V gene is TRBV6-1, the J gene TRBJ1-5; a weak D match, TRBD1 (6 bases). V was shortened by 1 base and J by 5 bases, with 9 bases between the two germline ends. Per the germline V gene, CDR1 is MNHNS and CDR2 is SASEGT. The CDR3 contains 14 residues. In nucleotides, the CDR3 is TGTGCCAGCAGTGAAGGGACAGCCGATCAGCCCCAGCATTTT. This sequence encodes CASSEGTADQPQHF.